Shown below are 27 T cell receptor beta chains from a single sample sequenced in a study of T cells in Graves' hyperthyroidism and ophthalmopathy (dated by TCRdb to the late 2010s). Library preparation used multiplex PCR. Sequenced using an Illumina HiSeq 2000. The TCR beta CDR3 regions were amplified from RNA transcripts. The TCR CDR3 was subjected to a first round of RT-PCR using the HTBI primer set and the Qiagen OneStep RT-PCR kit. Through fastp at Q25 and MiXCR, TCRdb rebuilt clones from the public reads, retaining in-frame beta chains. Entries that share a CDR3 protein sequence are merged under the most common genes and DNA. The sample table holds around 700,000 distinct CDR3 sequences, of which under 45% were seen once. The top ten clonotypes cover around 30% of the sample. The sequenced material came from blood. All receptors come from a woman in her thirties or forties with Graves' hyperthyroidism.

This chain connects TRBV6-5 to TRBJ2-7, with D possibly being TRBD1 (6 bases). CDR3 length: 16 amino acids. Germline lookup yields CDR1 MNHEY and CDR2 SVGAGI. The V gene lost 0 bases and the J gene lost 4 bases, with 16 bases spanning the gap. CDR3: CASSYSDSSFGYEQYF. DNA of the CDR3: TGTGCCAGCAGTTACTCGGACAGCTCCTTCGGTTACGAGCAGTACTTC.

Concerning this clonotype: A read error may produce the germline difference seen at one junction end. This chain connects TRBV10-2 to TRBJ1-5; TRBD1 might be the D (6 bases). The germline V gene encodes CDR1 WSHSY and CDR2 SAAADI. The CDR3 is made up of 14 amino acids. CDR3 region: CASSVEGVGQPQHF. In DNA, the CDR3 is TGTGCCAGCAGTGTAGAGGGGGTTGGTCAGCCCCAGCATTTT.

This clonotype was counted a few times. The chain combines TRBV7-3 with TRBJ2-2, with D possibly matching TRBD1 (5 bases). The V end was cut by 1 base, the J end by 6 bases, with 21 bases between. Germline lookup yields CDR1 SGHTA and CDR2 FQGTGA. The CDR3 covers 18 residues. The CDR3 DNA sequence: TGTGCCAGCAGCTTAAATGAGCCAGGGCTAGAACGTTCCGGGGAGCTGTTTTTT. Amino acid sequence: CASSLNEPGLERSGELFF.

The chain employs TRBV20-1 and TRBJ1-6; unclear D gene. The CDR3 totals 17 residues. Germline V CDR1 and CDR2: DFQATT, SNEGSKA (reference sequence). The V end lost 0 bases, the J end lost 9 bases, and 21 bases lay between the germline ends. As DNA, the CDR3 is TGCAGTGCTAGAGATTTAGGTTTGCGGCGGGCGGGTTCACCCCTCCACTTT. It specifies CSARDLGLRRAGSPLHF.

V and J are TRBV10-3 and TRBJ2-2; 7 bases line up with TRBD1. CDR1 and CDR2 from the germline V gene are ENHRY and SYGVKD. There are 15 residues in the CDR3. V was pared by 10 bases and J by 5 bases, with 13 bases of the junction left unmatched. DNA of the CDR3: TGTGCCAGCAGCTCCCTGGGACAGCGAACCGGGGAGCTGTTTTTT. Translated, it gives CASSSLGQRTGELFF.

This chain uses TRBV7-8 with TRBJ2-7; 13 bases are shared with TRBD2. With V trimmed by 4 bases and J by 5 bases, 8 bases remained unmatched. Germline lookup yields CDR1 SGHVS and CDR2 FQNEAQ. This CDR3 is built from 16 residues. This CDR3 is CASSSTTSGRINEQYF. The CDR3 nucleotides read TGTGCCAGCAGCTCGACGACTAGCGGGAGGATAAACGAGCAGTACTTC.

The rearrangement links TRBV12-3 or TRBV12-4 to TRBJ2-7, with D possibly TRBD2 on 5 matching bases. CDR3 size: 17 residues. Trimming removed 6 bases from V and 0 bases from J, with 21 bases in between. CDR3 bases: TGTGCCAGCAGCCAAGCTTGGGGAGATCTAAGCTCCTACGAGCAGTACTTC. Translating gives CASSQAWGDLSSYEQYF.

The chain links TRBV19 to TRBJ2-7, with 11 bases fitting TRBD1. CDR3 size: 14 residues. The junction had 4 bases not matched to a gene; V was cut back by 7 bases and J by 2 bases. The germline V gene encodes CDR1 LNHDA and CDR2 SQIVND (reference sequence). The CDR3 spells CASMGQGETYEQYF. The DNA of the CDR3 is TGTGCCAGTATGGGACAGGGGGAGACCTACGAGCAGTACTTC.

The CDR3 loop reads CASTQRGDPRTEAFF. The DNA of the CDR3 is TGTGCCAGCACCCAAAGGGGGGATCCGAGGACTGAAGCTTTCTTT. V and J are TRBV6-1 and TRBJ1-1, with D possibly matching TRBD1 (6 bases). The V end was cut by 7 bases, the J end by 5 bases, with 20 bases between. Germline V CDR1 and CDR2: MNHNS, SASEGT. The CDR3 loop spans 15 amino acids.

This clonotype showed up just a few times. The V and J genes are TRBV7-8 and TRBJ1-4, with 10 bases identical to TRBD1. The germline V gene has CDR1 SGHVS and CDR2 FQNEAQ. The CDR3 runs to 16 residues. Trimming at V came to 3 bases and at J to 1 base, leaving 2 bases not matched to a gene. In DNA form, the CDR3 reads TGTGCCAGCAGCTTCCGGGACAGGGGAACTAATGAAAAACTGTTTTTT. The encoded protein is CASSFRDRGTNEKLFF.

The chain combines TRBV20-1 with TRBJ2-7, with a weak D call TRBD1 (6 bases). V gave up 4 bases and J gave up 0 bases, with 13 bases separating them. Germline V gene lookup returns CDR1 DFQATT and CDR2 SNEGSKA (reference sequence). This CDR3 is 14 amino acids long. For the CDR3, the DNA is TGCAGTGCTAAGCCAGGGGAAAGCTCCTACGAGCAGTACTTC. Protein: CSAKPGESSYEQYF.

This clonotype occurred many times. The CDR3 nucleotides are TGCAGTGCAGACCCAGATTATAGCAATCAGCCCCAGCATTTT. Its translation is CSADPDYSNQPQHF. This chain uses TRBV20-1 with TRBJ1-5; D uncertain. This CDR3 is built from 14 residues. The germline V gene has CDR1 DFQATT and CDR2 SNEGSKA (reference sequence). Trimming stripped 6 bases from V and 0 bases from J, with 12 bases between.

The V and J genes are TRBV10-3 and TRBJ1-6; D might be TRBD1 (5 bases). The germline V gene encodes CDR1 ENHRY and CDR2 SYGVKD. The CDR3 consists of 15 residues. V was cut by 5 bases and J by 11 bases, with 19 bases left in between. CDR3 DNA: TGTGCCATCAGTACACCGGGACGGCAAAATCCACCCCTCCACTTT. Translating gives CAISTPGRQNPPLHF.

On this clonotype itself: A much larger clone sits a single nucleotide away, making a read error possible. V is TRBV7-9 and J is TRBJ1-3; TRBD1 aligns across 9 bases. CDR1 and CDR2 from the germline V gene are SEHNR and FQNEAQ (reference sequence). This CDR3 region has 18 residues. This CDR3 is CASRPRLTGGASGSTIYF. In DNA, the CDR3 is TGTGCCAGCAGGCCTCGGCTTACAGGGGGCGCGAGTGGAAGCACCATATATTTT. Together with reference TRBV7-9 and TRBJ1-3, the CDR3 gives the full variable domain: DTGVSQNPRHKITKRGQNVTFRCDPISEHNRLYWYRQTLGQGPEFLTYFQNEAQLEKSRLLSDRFSAERPKGSFSTLEIQRTEQGDSAMYLCASRPRLTGGASGSTIYFGEGSWLTVV.

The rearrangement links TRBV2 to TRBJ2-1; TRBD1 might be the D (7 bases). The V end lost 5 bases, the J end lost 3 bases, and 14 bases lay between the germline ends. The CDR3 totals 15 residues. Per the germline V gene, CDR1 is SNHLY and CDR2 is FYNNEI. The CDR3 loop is CASSRVRGDYNEQFF. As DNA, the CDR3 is TGTGCCAGCAGTAGGGTCAGGGGGGACTACAATGAGCAGTTCTTC.

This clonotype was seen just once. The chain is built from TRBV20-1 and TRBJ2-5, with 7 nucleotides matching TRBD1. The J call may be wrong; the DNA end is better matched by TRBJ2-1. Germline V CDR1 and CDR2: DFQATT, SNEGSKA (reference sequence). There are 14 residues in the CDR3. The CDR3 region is CSARPPDRVDEQFF. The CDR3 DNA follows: TGCAGTGCTAGACCCCCTGACAGGGTCGATGAGCAGTTCTTC.

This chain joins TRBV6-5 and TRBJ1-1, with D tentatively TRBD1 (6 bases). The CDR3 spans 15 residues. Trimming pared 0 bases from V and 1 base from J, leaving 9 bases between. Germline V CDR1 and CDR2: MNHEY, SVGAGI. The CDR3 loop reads CASSYSQGQNTEAFF. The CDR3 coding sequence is TGTGCCAGCAGTTACTCGCAGGGGCAGAACACTGAAGCTTTCTTT.

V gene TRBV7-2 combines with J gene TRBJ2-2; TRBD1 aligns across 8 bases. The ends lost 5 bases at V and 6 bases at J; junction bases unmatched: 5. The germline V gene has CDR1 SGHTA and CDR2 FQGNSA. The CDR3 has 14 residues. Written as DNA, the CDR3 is TGTGCCAGCAGCCGGACAGGGATCGCCGGGGAGCTGTTTTTT. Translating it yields CASSRTGIAGELFF.

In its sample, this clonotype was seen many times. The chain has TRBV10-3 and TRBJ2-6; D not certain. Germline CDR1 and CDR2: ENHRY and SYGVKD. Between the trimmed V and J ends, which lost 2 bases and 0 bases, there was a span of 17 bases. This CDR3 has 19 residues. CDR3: CAISEPTHSPISGANVLTF. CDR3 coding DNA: TGTGCCATCAGTGAGCCTACCCACAGTCCCATCTCTGGGGCCAACGTCCTGACTTTC.

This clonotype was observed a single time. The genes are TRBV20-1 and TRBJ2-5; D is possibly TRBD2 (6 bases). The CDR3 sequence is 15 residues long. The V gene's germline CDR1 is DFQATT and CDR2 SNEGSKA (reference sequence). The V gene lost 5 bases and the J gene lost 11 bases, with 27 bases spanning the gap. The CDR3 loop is CSAAAAGPIADTQYF. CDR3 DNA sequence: TGCAGTGCTGCCGCGGCGGGGCCGATAGCAGATACGCAGTACTTC.

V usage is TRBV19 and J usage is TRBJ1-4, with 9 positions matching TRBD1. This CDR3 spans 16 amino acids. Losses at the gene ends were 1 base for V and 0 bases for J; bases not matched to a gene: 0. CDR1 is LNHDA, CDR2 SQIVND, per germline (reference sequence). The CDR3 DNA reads TGTGCCAGTAGTATAGGGACAGGGGCAACTAATGAAAAACTGTTTTTT. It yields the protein CASSIGTGATNEKLFF.

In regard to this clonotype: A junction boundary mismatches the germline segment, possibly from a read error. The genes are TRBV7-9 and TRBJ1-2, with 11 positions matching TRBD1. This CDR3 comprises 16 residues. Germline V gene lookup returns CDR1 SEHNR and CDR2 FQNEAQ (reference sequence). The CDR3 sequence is CAGSLTRTGGKYGYTF. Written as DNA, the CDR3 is TGTGCCGGCAGTCTTACCCGGACAGGGGGCAAGTATGGCTACACCTTC.

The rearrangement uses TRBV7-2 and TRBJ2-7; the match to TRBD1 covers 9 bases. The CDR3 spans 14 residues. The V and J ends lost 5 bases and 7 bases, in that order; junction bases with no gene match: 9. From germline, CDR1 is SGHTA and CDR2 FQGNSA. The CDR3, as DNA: TGTGCCAGCAGCCGGGACAGGGTTGCTGAAGAGCAGTACTTC. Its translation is CASSRDRVAEEQYF. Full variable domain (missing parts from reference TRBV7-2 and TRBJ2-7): GAGVSQSPSNKVTEKGKDVELRCDPISGHTALYWYRQSLGQGLEFLIYFQGNSAPDKSGLPSDRFSAERTGGSVSTLTIQRTQQEDSAVYLCASSRDRVAEEQYFGPGTRLTVT.

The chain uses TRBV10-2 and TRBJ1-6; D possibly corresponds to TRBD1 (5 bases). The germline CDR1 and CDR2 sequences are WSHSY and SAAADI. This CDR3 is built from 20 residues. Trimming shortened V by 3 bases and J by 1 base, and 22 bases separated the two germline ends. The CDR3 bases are TGCGCCAGCAGTGATCATCTGGACTGGGGGGATAGTTCCTATAATTCACCCCTCCACTTT. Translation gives CASSDHLDWGDSSYNSPLHF.

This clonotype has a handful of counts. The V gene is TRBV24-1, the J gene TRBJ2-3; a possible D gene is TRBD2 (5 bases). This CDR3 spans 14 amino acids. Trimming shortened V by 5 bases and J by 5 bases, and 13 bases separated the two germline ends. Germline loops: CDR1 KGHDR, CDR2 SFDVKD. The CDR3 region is CATSARTGVDTQYF. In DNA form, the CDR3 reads TGTGCCACCAGTGCGCGGACTGGAGTAGATACGCAGTATTTT.

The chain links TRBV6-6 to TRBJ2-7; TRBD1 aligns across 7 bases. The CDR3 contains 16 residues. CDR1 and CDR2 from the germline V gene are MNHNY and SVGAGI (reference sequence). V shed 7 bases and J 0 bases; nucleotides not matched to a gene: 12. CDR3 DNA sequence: TGTGCCAGCAAGGTGGCAGGTGCAGGGGGCTCCTACGAGCAGTACTTC. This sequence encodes CASKVAGAGGSYEQYF.

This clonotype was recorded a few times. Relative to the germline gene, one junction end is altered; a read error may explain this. The CDR3 spells CASSLDTRGRDQPQHF. Here the CDR3 DNA reads TGTGCCAGCAGCTTAGATACCAGGGGGCGGGATCAGCCCCAGCATTTT. This chain links TRBV4-1 with TRBJ1-5; 8 bases are a match to TRBD1. The CDR3 runs to 16 residues. Germline assignment: CDR1 MGHRA and CDR2 YSYEKL.